This T cell receptor beta chain came from a study of cytomegalovirus exposure and HLA in healthy donors. Points on this clone: Its antigen is as yet unknown.

Study outcomes and limitations: TCR beta V- and J-gene trimming, according to a later analysis, was linked to a missense DCLRE1C variant. Some TCR beta chains (more than 150 of them) were listed as cytomegalovirus-associated. In vitro confirmation showed three CMV-associated chains to be CMV antigen specific.

This CDR3 comprises 18 residues. CDR1 and CDR2 (germline): SNHLY, FYNNEI. Between the trimmed V and J ends, which lost 7 bases and 5 bases, there was a span of 27 bases. The PCR made use of 60 Vbeta and 13 Jbeta primers. Profiling relied on immunoSEQ multiplex PCR, and the TCRdb table lists in-frame clones only, not all of them. The sample includes about 120,000 clones, 75% to 90% of them seen just once. Donors counted as nominally healthy when sampled, yet unrecorded immune exposures were likely. The gene calls are TRBV2 and TRBJ1-5, with a tentative D call TRBD1 (6 bases). Sequencing was carried out using PBMCs. This TCR was recovered from a man aged 40-49 years in good health and CMV-seronegative. This CDR3 reads CASNRWQGIDGQDQPQHF. CDR3 nucleotide sequence: TGTGCCAGCAATAGGTGGCAGGGGATCGATGGCCAAGATCAGCCCCAGCATTTT.